Following are 28 T cell receptor beta chains from one sample sequenced in a study of blood T cell repertoires in COVID-19. TCRdb keeps only in-frame clones here, not all; method: immunoSEQ multiplex PCR. The sample includes a few hundred thousand clones, more than 70% of them seen just once. The sample consisted of PBMCs or T cells enriched from blood (not recorded which). These receptors were obtained from a woman aged 40 to 55 with acute COVID-19.

The chain uses TRBV3-1 (or the pseudogene TRBV3-2) and TRBJ2-1, with D perhaps TRBD2 (7 bases). Germline CDR1 is LGHDT and CDR2 is YNNKEL (reference sequence). This CDR3 has 12 amino acids. With 6 bases removed from V and 7 bases from J, the gap between germline ends came to 10 bases. This CDR3 is CASRGGGNEQFF. The CDR3 DNA reads as TGTGCCAGCAGAGGGGGGGGGAATGAGCAGTTCTTC.

The chain employs TRBV19 and TRBJ2-2; no definite D call. Germline V lookup: CDR1 LNHDA, CDR2 SQIVND (reference sequence). CDR3 size: 13 residues. Trimming shortened V by 1 base and J by 7 bases, and 7 bases separated the two germline ends. The CDR3 coding sequence is TGTGCCAGTAGTATAGTAGTGAGCGGGGAGCTGTTTTTT. Translating it yields CASSIVVSGELFF.

The genes are TRBV2 and TRBJ2-7, with D possibly matching TRBD2 (6 bases). Germline V gene lookup returns CDR1 SNHLY and CDR2 FYNNEI. V was clipped by 5 bases and J by 5 bases, with 13 bases between them. This CDR3 has 13 amino acids. The CDR3 DNA sequence: TGTGCCAGCAGTCCTGGAGGGGCCCACGAGCAGTACTTC. This sequence encodes CASSPGGAHEQYF. The complete variable domain, with remaining parts taken from reference TRBV2 and TRBJ2-7, reads EPEVTQTPSHQVTQMGQEVILRCVPISNHLYFYWYRQILGQKVEFLVSFYNNEISEKSEIFDDQFSVERPDGSNFTLKIRSTKLEDSAMYFCASSPGGAHEQYFGPGTRLTVT.

This clone came up once. The gene calls are TRBV30 and TRBJ2-1; 9 positions agree with TRBD2. This CDR3 is built from 14 residues. From germline, CDR1 is GTSNPN and CDR2 SVGIG (reference sequence). DNA for the CDR3: TGTGCAACGGCGGCTGCGGGAGGGTACAATGAGCAGTTCTTC. This encodes CATAAAGGYNEQFF.

The CDR3 loop is CASSLLNSPLHF. CDR3 nucleotides: TGTGCCAGCAGTTTACTAAATTCACCCCTCCACTTT. The chain combines TRBV12-3 or TRBV12-4 with TRBJ1-6, with no clear D. The CDR3 covers 12 residues. V lost 2 bases to trimming and J lost 7 bases, with 3 bases between them.

The rearrangement links TRBV27 to TRBJ1-4, with 10 bases lining up with TRBD1. This CDR3 has 14 amino acids. The junction had 3 bases not matched to a gene; V was cut back by 6 bases and J by 5 bases. Per the germline V gene, CDR1 is MNHEY and CDR2 is SMNVEV (reference sequence). CDR3 residues: CASSLGQGNEKLFF. In DNA form, the CDR3 reads TGTGCCAGCAGCCTGGGACAGGGGAATGAAAAACTGTTTTTT.

In this sample, this clone turned up a few times. DNA of the CDR3: TGTGCCAGCAGCAAAGGAGTACCCGGGGAAAACACTGAAGCTTTCTTT. This encodes CASSKGVPGENTEAFF. This sequence joins TRBV5-4 and TRBJ1-1; D not certain. The germline CDR1 and CDR2 sequences are SGHNT and YYREEE (reference sequence). V was pared by 4 bases and J by 2 bases, with 18 bases between. CDR3 length equals 16 residues.

This chain links TRBV29-1 with TRBJ1-2; no clear D gene. The CDR3 is 14 residues long. Trimming shortened V by 2 bases and J by 0 bases, and 10 bases separated the two germline ends. In germline, CDR1 is SQVTM, CDR2 ANQGSEA. CDR3 protein: CSVETALPNYGYTF. In nucleotides, the CDR3 is TGCAGCGTTGAAACAGCTCTCCCTAACTATGGCTACACCTTC.

The sample holds one count of this clone. The chain couples TRBV5-1 to TRBJ1-1, with 8 positions matching TRBD1. Unmatched junction bases numbered 10, after V lost 1 base and J lost 5 bases. The germline V gene encodes CDR1 SGHRS and CDR2 YFSETQ. CDR3 size: 16 residues. The CDR3 nucleotides are TGCGCCAGCAGCTTGCGGAGGTCCGACAGGGGAACTGAAGCTTTCTTT. Translated, it gives CASSLRRSDRGTEAFF.

V and J are TRBV6-6 and TRBJ2-1; TRBD2 might be the D (5 bases). This CDR3 region has 15 residues. Germline V lookup: CDR1 MNHNY, CDR2 SVGAGI (reference sequence). The ends were cut back, 5 bases at V and 0 bases at J, with 11 bases in the middle. The CDR3 bases are TGTGCCAGCAGTGCGGGCAAAAACTCCTACAATGAGCAGTTCTTC. Its translation: CASSAGKNSYNEQFF.

For the CDR3, the DNA is TGTGCCATCCGGGAAAACACTGAAGCTTTCTTT. Translated, it gives CAIRENTEAFF. This chain uses TRBV10-3 with TRBJ1-1; D unresolved. The CDR3 consists of 11 residues. The V and J ends lost 8 bases and 2 bases respectively, with 6 bases between them. Germline loops: CDR1 ENHRY, CDR2 SYGVKD.

The chain couples TRBV9 to TRBJ1-2; 8 bases line up with TRBD1. This CDR3 comprises 13 residues. J gave up 7 bases and V 6 bases, and 8 bases lay outside the gene matches. Germline V CDR1 and CDR2: SGDLS, YYNGEE. The CDR3 DNA is TGTGCCAGCAACCTCGGACAGGGTCGTGGCTACACCTTC. This translates into CASNLGQGRGYTF.

The V and J genes are TRBV11-2 and TRBJ2-3; 10 nucleotides line up with TRBD1. Germline V lookup: CDR1 SGHAT, CDR2 FQNNGV. This CDR3 spans 14 amino acids. The J segment lost 6 bases and the V segment lost 5 bases, leaving 5 bases of the junction unmatched. Written as DNA, the CDR3 is TGTGCCAGCAGCGCCAGACAGGGGGCGGATACGCAGTATTTT. Its translation: CASSARQGADTQYF.

The V gene is TRBV18, the J gene TRBJ1-4; the D is unclear. The CDR3 spans 20 residues. CDR1 is KGHSH, CDR2 LQKENI, per germline. The V end was cut by 6 bases, the J end by 0 bases, with 26 bases between. DNA for the CDR3: TGTGCCAGCTCGTCCCGGAGGCTCTCCCTAGGCCTTGCAACTAATGAAAAACTGTTTTTT. It codes for CASSSRRLSLGLATNEKLFF.

This clone was counted only a few times. The rearrangement joins TRBV27 to TRBJ1-4; 10 positions agree with TRBD1. V was clipped by 2 bases and J by 0 bases; unmatched bases: 9. Germline V gene lookup returns CDR1 MNHEY and CDR2 SMNVEV (reference sequence). This CDR3 is built from 19 residues. The CDR3 spells CASSLTGQGISATNEKLFF. Here the CDR3 DNA reads TGTGCCAGCAGTTTAACGGGACAGGGGATAAGTGCAACTAATGAAAAACTGTTTTTT.

Only one count was recorded for this clone. The chain is built from TRBV19 and TRBJ2-4; TRBD2 matches 7 bases. V gave up 3 bases and J gave up 0 bases; unmatched junction bases: 5. This CDR3 is built from 16 residues. Germline-derived CDR1 and CDR2 are LNHDA and SQIVND (reference sequence). The CDR3 DNA sequence: TGTGCCAGTAGTATCGGGGGGACTGTAGCCAAAAACATTCAGTACTTC. Translated, it gives CASSIGGTVAKNIQYF.

This chain links TRBV28 with TRBJ1-2, with 7 bases that match TRBD1. The CDR3 is 15 amino acids. Trimming at V came to 6 bases and at J to 1 base, leaving 8 bases not matched to a gene. Germline V gives CDR1 MDHEN, CDR2 SYDVKM. The CDR3 region is CASRPITGDNYGYTF. The CDR3 DNA reads TGTGCCAGCAGGCCTATTACAGGGGATAACTATGGCTACACCTTC.

This clone was observed a single time. The rearrangement joins TRBV27 to TRBJ2-3, with 11 bases aligning to TRBD2. The CDR3 has 18 amino acids. Germline CDR1 MNHEY, CDR2 SMNVEV (reference sequence). V was clipped by 3 bases and J by 0 bases; unmatched bases: 8. The CDR3 protein is CASSLGLAEVTSTDTQYF. Here the CDR3 DNA reads TGTGCCAGCAGTTTGGGACTAGCGGAAGTTACTAGCACAGATACGCAGTATTTT.

Only one count was recorded for this clone. This chain joins TRBV5-8 and TRBJ1-3; the D gene is possibly TRBD1 (6 bases). The V end was cut by 0 bases, the J end by 1 base, with 11 bases between. The CDR3 extends over 16 amino acids. Germline-derived CDR1 and CDR2 are SGHTS and YDEGEE. The CDR3 protein is CASSLGTVGSGNTIYF. Here the CDR3 DNA reads TGTGCCAGCAGCTTGGGGACAGTAGGTTCTGGAAACACCATATATTTT.

The chain recombines TRBV7-2 with TRBJ2-5, with TRBD2 identical over 10 bases. Germline values: CDR1 SGHTA, CDR2 FQGNSA. The CDR3 is made up of 14 amino acids. J lost 4 bases, V lost 6 bases, and 5 bases had no gene match. CDR3 in DNA: TGTGCCAGCAGTTTGGCTAGCGGGAGAGAGACCCAGTACTTC. It translates to CASSLASGRETQYF.

The V call is TRBV7-2, the J call TRBJ2-7; 8 nucleotides line up with TRBD1. The germline V gene has CDR1 SGHTA and CDR2 FQGNSA. Germline trimming cut 4 bases from V and 1 base from J; bases unmatched to any gene: 3. The CDR3 totals 14 residues. CDR3 loop: CASSSDRDSYEQYV. The CDR3 DNA reads as TGTGCCAGCAGCTCGGACAGGGATTCCTACGAGCAGTACGTC.

This clone was recorded at least ten times. The chain links TRBV24-1 to TRBJ2-3; 11 bases align to TRBD2. Germline trimming cut 5 bases from V and 0 bases from J; bases unmatched to any gene: 12. Per germline, CDR1 KGHDR and CDR2 SFDVKD. This CDR3 is built from 19 residues. CDR3 sequence reads: CATSASWGSGRVSTDTQYF. The CDR3 DNA sequence: TGTGCCACCAGTGCCTCTTGGGGTAGCGGGAGGGTTAGCACAGATACGCAGTATTTT.

The chain couples TRBV18 to TRBJ1-4, with D maybe TRBD1 (6 bases). The ends were cut back, 4 bases at V and 10 bases at J, with 19 bases in the middle. This CDR3 region has 15 residues. The germline V gene has CDR1 KGHSH and CDR2 LQKENI. As DNA, the CDR3 is TGTGCCAGCTCACGCGACAGGTCTTCAAGTGGAAAACTGTTTTTT. It is translated as CASSRDRSSSGKLFF.

The V and J genes are TRBV12-3 or TRBV12-4 and TRBJ1-2; no reliable D call. This CDR3 contains 13 residues. The V end lost 3 bases, the J end lost 8 bases, and 13 bases lay between the germline ends. The CDR3 here is CASSFDHGRGYTF. The CDR3 DNA follows: TGTGCCAGCAGTTTTGATCATGGGAGGGGCTACACCTTC.

The chain employs TRBV24-1 and TRBJ1-1; D gene uncertain. CDR1 KGHDR and CDR2 SFDVKD come from the germline V gene. V was cut by 3 bases and J by 1 base, with 8 bases left in between. CDR3 length: 14 amino acids. CDR3 sequence (DNA): TGTGCCACCAGTGATGATTCGGGGAACACTGAAGCTTTCTTT. Translated, it gives CATSDDSGNTEAFF.

This clone was picked up one time. Other DNA sequences in the same sample also yield this CDR3. The V gene is TRBV27, the J gene TRBJ2-1; TRBD2 agrees at 12 bases. V was clipped by 6 bases and J by 8 bases; unmatched bases: 2. Germline CDR1 is MNHEY and CDR2 is SMNVEV (reference sequence). The CDR3 extends over 13 amino acids. The CDR3 spells CASRLAGGYEQFF. The CDR3 bases are TGTGCCAGCAGACTAGCGGGAGGTTATGAGCAGTTCTTC.

V is TRBV19 and J is TRBJ1-1; weak D call: TRBD1 (5 bases). With 3 bases removed from V and 3 bases from J, the gap between germline ends came to 8 bases. This CDR3 has 13 amino acids. The germline CDR1 and CDR2 sequences are LNHDA and SQIVND (reference sequence). This CDR3 reads CASSIQGDTEAFF. CDR3 DNA sequence: TGTGCCAGTAGTATTCAGGGTGACACTGAAGCTTTCTTT.

This rearrangement joins TRBV24-1 to TRBJ1-2; TRBD1 agrees at 12 bases. This CDR3 has 16 amino acids. Germline CDR1 reads KGHDR; CDR2 reads SFDVKD. After removal of 4 bases from V and 4 bases from J, the junction contained 6 bases not matched to a gene. CDR3 sequence reads: CATSDPGTGGLYGYTF. The CDR3 bases are TGTGCCACCAGTGACCCCGGGACAGGGGGCCTCTATGGCTACACCTTC.